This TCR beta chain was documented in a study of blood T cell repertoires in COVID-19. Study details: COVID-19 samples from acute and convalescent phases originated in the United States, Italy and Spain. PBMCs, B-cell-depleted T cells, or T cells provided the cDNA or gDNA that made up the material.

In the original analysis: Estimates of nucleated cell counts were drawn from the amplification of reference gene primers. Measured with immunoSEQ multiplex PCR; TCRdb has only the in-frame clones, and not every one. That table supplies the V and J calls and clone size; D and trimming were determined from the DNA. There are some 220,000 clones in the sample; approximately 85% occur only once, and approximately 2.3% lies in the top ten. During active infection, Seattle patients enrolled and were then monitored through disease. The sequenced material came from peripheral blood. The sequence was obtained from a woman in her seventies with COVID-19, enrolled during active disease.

The CDR3 nucleotides read TGTGCCAGCAGCCCGATTTCGGGGATGAACACTGAAGCTTTCTTT. Translating gives CASSPISGMNTEAFF. J is TRBJ1-1 and V is TRBV4-2; the D is unclear. The germline V and J ends were trimmed by 4 bases and 0 bases, with 12 bases remaining between them. There are 15 residues in the CDR3. The V gene's germline CDR1 is LGHNA and CDR2 YNFKEQ.